These T cell receptor beta chains were read from a single sample in a study of control samples from healthy donors and cancer patients. Clones were sequenced by immunoSEQ multiplex PCR, and TCRdb holds only the in-frame ones, with some missing. The data hold approximately 150,000 clones, with about 91% observed a single time. Sample: blood. These receptors were collected from a man younger than 35 in good health. Both conserved end residues are part of each CDR3. The D gene is left open where the match is weak. Size is omitted from some rows. Given values are once, few, many or a class for expanded clones.

cdr3_aa: CASSATSGVSADTQYF; cdr3_nt: TGTGCCAGCAGTGCCACTAGCGGGGTAAGCGCAGATACGCAGTATTTT; d_call: TRBD2; clone_size: -; v_call: TRBV25-1; j_call: TRBJ2-3
cdr3_aa: CASSLDRDSYEQYF; cdr3_nt: TGTGCCAGCAGCCTGGACAGGGACTCCTACGAGCAGTACTTC; d_call: TRBD1; clone_size: -; v_call: TRBV5-6; j_call: TRBJ2-7
cdr3_aa: CASSGDRGRETQYF; cdr3_nt: TGTGCCAGCAGCGGAGACAGGGGACGGGAGACCCAGTACTTC; d_call: TRBD1; clone_size: once; v_call: TRBV5-4; j_call: TRBJ2-5
cdr3_aa: CAISESVNTEAFF; cdr3_nt: TGTGCCATCAGTGAGTCTGTGAACACTGAAGCTTTCTTT; d_call: -; clone_size: -; v_call: TRBV10-3; j_call: TRBJ1-1
cdr3_aa: CSVVDFRGVDGNTIYF; cdr3_nt: TGCAGCGTTGTGGACTTTCGGGGGGTTGACGGAAACACCATATATTTT; d_call: -; clone_size: -; v_call: TRBV29-1; j_call: TRBJ1-3
cdr3_aa: CASSYSGRDIQPQHF; cdr3_nt: TGTGCCAGCAGTTACTCAGGACGTGATATCCAGCCCCAGCATTTT; d_call: -; clone_size: -; v_call: TRBV6-2/TRBV6-3; j_call: TRBJ1-5
cdr3_aa: CASSQFGGSTSGNTIYF; cdr3_nt: TGCGCCAGCAGCCAATTTGGGGGCTCTACCTCTGGAAACACCATATATTTT; d_call: -; clone_size: -; v_call: TRBV5-1; j_call: TRBJ1-3
cdr3_aa: CASSQKQTTNEKLFF; cdr3_nt: TGTGCCAGCAGTCAAAAACAGACAACTAATGAAAAACTGTTTTTT; d_call: -; clone_size: -; v_call: TRBV6-6; j_call: TRBJ1-4
cdr3_aa: CAWRRLAGTHTQYF; cdr3_nt: TGTGCCTGGAGACGACTAGCGGGGACCCATACGCAGTATTTT; d_call: TRBD2; clone_size: -; v_call: TRBV30; j_call: TRBJ2-3
cdr3_aa: CASSPDAGAGNYGYTF; cdr3_nt: TGTGCCAGCAGTCCAGACGCAGGGGCGGGTAACTATGGCTACACCTTC; d_call: -; clone_size: -; v_call: TRBV27; j_call: TRBJ1-2
cdr3_aa: CASSPIGGREQYF; cdr3_nt: TGTGCCAGCAGTCCGATAGGGGGGAGGGAGCAGTACTTC; d_call: -; clone_size: -; v_call: TRBV27; j_call: TRBJ2-7
cdr3_aa: CASRRTVSYEQYF; cdr3_nt: TGTGCCAGCAGAAGGACAGTCTCCTACGAGCAGTACTTC; d_call: -; clone_size: -; v_call: TRBV2; j_call: TRBJ2-7
cdr3_aa: CASRDPGQKNIQYF; cdr3_nt: TGTGCCAGCAGGGATCCGGGGCAGAAAAACATTCAGTACTTC; d_call: -; clone_size: -; v_call: TRBV28; j_call: TRBJ2-4
cdr3_aa: CASSLGQGHQPQHF; cdr3_nt: TGTGCCAGCAGCTTGGGACAGGGCCATCAGCCCCAGCATTTT; d_call: TRBD1; clone_size: -; v_call: TRBV5-6; j_call: TRBJ1-5
cdr3_aa: CASATGRSYEQYF; cdr3_nt: TGTGCCAGTGCGACAGGGCGATCCTACGAGCAGTACTTC; d_call: TRBD1; clone_size: -; v_call: TRBV2; j_call: TRBJ2-7
cdr3_aa: CATKEADTGELFF; cdr3_nt: TGTGCCACCAAAGAGGCGGACACCGGGGAGCTGTTTTTT; d_call: -; clone_size: -; v_call: TRBV28; j_call: TRBJ2-2